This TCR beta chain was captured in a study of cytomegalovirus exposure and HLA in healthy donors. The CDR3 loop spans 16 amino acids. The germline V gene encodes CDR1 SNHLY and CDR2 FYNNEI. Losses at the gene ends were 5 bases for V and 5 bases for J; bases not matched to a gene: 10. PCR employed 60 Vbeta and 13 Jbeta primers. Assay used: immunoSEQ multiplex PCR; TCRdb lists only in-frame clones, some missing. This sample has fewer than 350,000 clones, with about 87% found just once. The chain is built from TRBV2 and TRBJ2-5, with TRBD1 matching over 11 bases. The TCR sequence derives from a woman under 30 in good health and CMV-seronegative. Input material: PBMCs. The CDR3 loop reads CASSRTGGGGRETQYF. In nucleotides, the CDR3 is TGTGCCAGCAGTAGGACAGGGGGCGGGGGTAGGGAGACCCAGTACTTC.